One sample yielded the 25 T cell receptor beta chains listed below, sequenced in a study of siplizumab effects on memory and regulatory T cells. Measured with immunoSEQ multiplex PCR; TCRdb has only the in-frame clones, and not every one. The table records 60,000 to 65,000 clones, approximately 79% of them present only once. Sequenced: memory CD4+ T cells sorted from blood. These receptors were taken from a human donor in good health.

The chain recombines TRBV6-6 with TRBJ1-1; possible D gene TRBD1, 5 bases. The germline gives CDR1 MNHNY, CDR2 SVGAGI (reference sequence). This CDR3 contains 11 residues. Trimming shortened V by 7 bases and J by 14 bases, and 17 bases separated the two germline ends. DNA for the CDR3: TGTGCCAGCACCTACAGGTCGAGTTTGTTCTTT. This sequence encodes CASTYRSSLFF.

This clone was counted only a few times. The rearrangement uses TRBV9 and TRBJ2-2; D possibly corresponds to TRBD1 (6 bases). In germline, CDR1 is SGDLS, CDR2 YYNGEE. Trimming removed 3 bases from V and 5 bases from J, with 11 bases in between. The CDR3 is made up of 14 amino acids. The DNA for the CDR3 is TGTGCCAGCAGCGCCCTTGGGACAACCGGGGAGCTGTTTTTT. Translated, it gives CASSALGTTGELFF.

This clone was seen more than once but under ten times. This chain connects TRBV6-5 to TRBJ2-7; unclear D gene. This CDR3 spans 16 amino acids. V dropped 0 bases and J dropped 4 bases, with 16 bases sitting between them. CDR1 is MNHEY, CDR2 SVGAGI, per germline. The CDR3 is CASSYSQRPLGYEQYF. The DNA for the CDR3 is TGTGCCAGCAGTTACTCCCAGAGGCCCTTAGGGTACGAGCAGTACTTC.

The J gene is TRBJ1-2, the V gene TRBV29-1, with 8 bases matching TRBD1. Germline V gene lookup returns CDR1 SQVTM and CDR2 ANQGSEA. The V segment lost 8 bases and the J segment 4 bases; nucleotides outside the gene matches: 6. The CDR3 has 12 amino acids. The CDR3 reads CSPGQAFYGYTF. As DNA, the CDR3 is TGCAGCCCGGGACAGGCCTTCTATGGCTACACCTTC.

This clone has a handful of counts. The rearrangement links TRBV4-1 to TRBJ1-1, with D unclear. This CDR3 contains 12 residues. Trimming stripped 1 base from V and 5 bases from J, with 5 bases between. Germline CDR1 MGHRA, CDR2 YSYEKL. The CDR3 sequence: CASSQGVTEAFF. CDR3 nucleotide sequence: TGCGCCAGCAGCCAAGGGGTGACTGAAGCTTTCTTT.

The CDR3 DNA sequence: TGTGCCAGCGGCCCCGGGACTAGCACAGATACGCAGTATTTT. This gives the protein CASGPGTSTDTQYF. The chain has TRBV5-4 and TRBJ2-3; a possible D gene is TRBD2 (6 bases). Germline V CDR1 and CDR2: SGHNT, YYREEE (reference sequence). V was cut by 7 bases and J by 0 bases, with 12 bases left in between. The CDR3 consists of 14 residues.

The chain links TRBV5-1 to TRBJ1-1; TRBD1 agrees at 9 bases. Per germline, CDR1 SGHRS and CDR2 YFSETQ. V gave up 4 bases and J gave up 4 bases; unmatched junction bases: 8. The CDR3 runs to 15 residues. In nucleotides, the CDR3 is TGCGCCAGCAGCCCTCGACAGGGGGACGGCACTGAAGCTTTCTTT. Protein sequence: CASSPRQGDGTEAFF.

J is TRBJ1-5 and V is TRBV6-1; no clear D. The germline CDR1 and CDR2 sequences are MNHNS and SASEGT. The ends were cut back, 3 bases at V and 1 base at J, with 10 bases in the middle. There are 15 residues in the CDR3. The CDR3 nucleotides are TGTGCCAGCAGTGAGACATTGCAGAGCAATCAGCCCCAGCATTTT. This sequence encodes CASSETLQSNQPQHF.

This clone has a single count. J is TRBJ2-7 and V is TRBV7-2; possibly TRBD1 or TRBD2 for D (5 bases each). CDR3 size: 14 residues. The V and J ends lost 3 bases and 2 bases respectively, with 11 bases between them. Germline assignment: CDR1 SGHTA and CDR2 FQGNSA. The CDR3: CASSFGTETYEQYF. In nucleotides, the CDR3 is TGTGCCAGCAGCTTCGGGACGGAGACCTACGAGCAGTACTTC.

The gene calls are TRBV5-5 and TRBJ1-1; no definite D call. The CDR3 is 12 amino acids. V lost 4 bases and J lost 4, with 8 bases in between. The V gene's germline CDR1 is SGHKS and CDR2 YYEKEE (reference sequence). The CDR3 DNA sequence: TGTGCCAGCAGCGGTAGTAGCACTGAAGCTTTCTTT. Residues: CASSGSSTEAFF.

The chain is built from TRBV5-1 and TRBJ2-5; 8 nucleotides agree with TRBD2. Germline values: CDR1 SGHRS, CDR2 YFSETQ. V lost 4 bases and J lost 7; bases outside the gene matches: 15. The CDR3 totals 16 residues. CDR3 coding DNA: TGCGCCAGCAGCCCCGTTCTTGGTAGCGGGGAAGGGACCCAGTACTTC. Encoded protein: CASSPVLGSGEGTQYF.

CDR3 bases: TGCAGCGTAGTAGCGGGGGGGAACACCGGGGAGCTGTTTTTT. It codes for CSVVAGGNTGELFF. V gene TRBV29-1 combines with J gene TRBJ2-2; 10 bases line up with TRBD2. V dropped 6 bases and J dropped 1; count of bases not matched to a gene: 2. Germline loops: CDR1 SQVTM, CDR2 ANQGSEA. The CDR3 contains 14 residues.

The chain recombines TRBV10-3 with TRBJ1-4; D call uncertain. In germline, CDR1 is ENHRY, CDR2 SYGVKD. The CDR3 runs 12 residues. The germline V and J ends were trimmed by 0 bases and 7 bases, with 3 bases remaining between them. The CDR3 nucleotides are TGTGCCATCAGTGAGTCCCGTGAAAAACTGTTTTTT. Its translation is CAISESREKLFF.

V and J are TRBV18 and TRBJ1-2; TRBD1 is a possible D gene (5 bases). The germline CDR1 and CDR2 sequences are KGHSH and LQKENI. The CDR3 consists of 13 residues. Trimming pared 3 bases from V and 6 bases from J, leaving 11 bases between. The CDR3 protein is CASSPQGWDGYTF. In DNA form, the CDR3 reads TGTGCCAGCTCACCGCAGGGTTGGGATGGCTACACCTTC.

The chain carries TRBV9 and TRBJ1-2; TRBD1 matches 8 bases. Germline lookup yields CDR1 SGDLS and CDR2 YYNGEE. The V gene end was trimmed by 4 bases and the J gene end by 3 bases; junction bases not matched to a gene: 5. CDR3 size: 14 residues. The CDR3 nucleotides are TGTGCCAGCAGCCCTGGACAGGGCGACTATGGCTACACCTTC. Translated: CASSPGQGDYGYTF.

The V and J genes are TRBV30 and TRBJ1-6; 10 bases map to TRBD1. This CDR3 spans 14 amino acids. Losses at the gene ends were 0 bases for V and 8 bases for J; bases not matched to a gene: 1. Germline values: CDR1 GTSNPN, CDR2 SVGIG (reference sequence). This chain's CDR3 is CAWSVGTGDSPLHF. CDR3 DNA sequence: TGTGCCTGGAGTGTCGGGACAGGGGATTCACCCCTCCACTTT. Full variable domain (rest looked up from reference TRBV30 and TRBJ1-6): SQTIHQWPATLVQPVGSPLSLECTVEGTSNPNLYWYRQAAGRGLQLLFYSVGIGQISSEVPQNLSASRPQDRQFILSSKKLLLSDSGFYLCAWSVGTGDSPLHFGNGTRLTVT.

The V and J genes are TRBV6-5 and TRBJ1-2, with D maybe TRBD1 (6 bases). CDR1 and CDR2 (germline): MNHEY, SVGAGI. CDR3 length: 14 amino acids. Trimming cost V 6 bases and J 4 bases, with 15 bases left between them. This CDR3 reads CASSPDSSVYGYTF. Written as DNA, the CDR3 is TGTGCCAGCAGCCCGGACAGTTCCGTCTATGGCTACACCTTC.

CDR3 sequence reads: CAIGQGIIDEQFF. The CDR3 DNA reads TGTGCCATCGGTCAGGGAATAATCGATGAGCAGTTCTTC. The chain uses TRBV10-3 and TRBJ2-1; TRBD1 is a possible D gene (5 bases). The CDR3 covers 13 residues. Per germline, CDR1 ENHRY and CDR2 SYGVKD. Trimming took 8 bases from V and 8 from J, leaving 16 bases between them.

CDR3 residues: CASSNYGYTF. In nucleotides, the CDR3 is TGTGCCAGCAGTAACTATGGCTACACCTTC. The chain is built from TRBV2 and TRBJ1-2; D ambiguous. Trimming took 5 bases from V and 2 from J, leaving 0 bases between them. Germline loops: CDR1 SNHLY, CDR2 FYNNEI. The CDR3 totals 10 residues.

The chain has TRBV19 and TRBJ1-1; 7 positions match TRBD1. Trimming took 5 bases from V and 5 from J; bases not matched to a gene: 17. The CDR3 is 17 amino acids. Germline lookup yields CDR1 LNHDA and CDR2 SQIVND (reference sequence). The CDR3 sequence is CASSAPSPRGSGTEAFF. The CDR3 coding sequence is TGTGCCAGTAGTGCTCCTTCTCCCAGGGGGTCGGGAACTGAAGCTTTCTTT.

The chain couples TRBV5-1 to TRBJ1-1; maybe TRBD1 (5 bases). V lost 3 bases and J lost 4, with 25 bases in between. CDR1 and CDR2 (germline): SGHRS, YFSETQ. This CDR3 region has 18 residues. The CDR3 loop reads CASSSTGLRGAWVTEAFF. In DNA, the CDR3 is TGCGCCAGCAGCTCCACCGGATTGAGGGGCGCGTGGGTCACTGAAGCTTTCTTT.

CDR3 protein: CASSQPGQNEKLFF. The CDR3 nucleotides are TGTGCCAGCAGCCAGCCGGGGCAGAATGAAAAACTGTTTTTT. The J gene is TRBJ1-4, the V gene TRBV4-2; D might be TRBD1 (5 bases). Trimming took off 3 bases at V and 5 bases at J, with 10 bases between the two ends. The CDR3 consists of 14 residues. Germline assignment: CDR1 LGHNA and CDR2 YNFKEQ.

J is TRBJ2-2 and V is TRBV11-3; D may match TRBD1 or TRBD2 (5 bases each). This CDR3 is built from 14 residues. Germline V gene data show CDR1 as SGHNT and CDR2 as YENEEA. Trimming took 2 bases from V and 4 from J, leaving 8 bases between them. CDR3 sequence: CASSLIGTTGELFF. The CDR3 region has the DNA TGTGCCAGCAGCTTAATCGGGACCACCGGGGAGCTGTTTTTT.

V is TRBV9 and J is TRBJ1-1; tentative D call: TRBD1 (5 bases). The CDR3 length is 14 residues. Trimming took 0 bases from V and 4 from J, leaving 10 bases between them. Germline values: CDR1 SGDLS, CDR2 YYNGEE. This CDR3 is CASSVVGESTEAFF. As DNA, the CDR3 is TGTGCCAGCAGCGTAGTGGGGGAGAGCACTGAAGCTTTCTTT.

The chain links TRBV19 to TRBJ1-6, with D perhaps TRBD1 (6 bases). The V gene's germline CDR1 is LNHDA and CDR2 SQIVND (reference sequence). The length of the CDR3 is 16 residues. Trimming stripped 1 base from V and 7 bases from J, with 14 bases between. The CDR3 nucleotides are TGTGCCAGTAGTATAGTTTGGGGCGGACAGAATTCACCCCTCCACTTT. This translates into CASSIVWGGQNSPLHF.